This T cell receptor (beta chain) was sequenced in a study of regulatory T cells in long-lasting Graves disease (dated by TCRdb to the early 2020s). Broadly, across the study: Persistent Graves' disease was defined as antithyroid drug treatment for over 5 years with persistently positive TSH receptor autoantibodies. On average, persistent Graves' disease patients in the clinical cohort had been on antithyroid drugs for about 10.3 years. Persistent Graves' disease patients were compared with newly diagnosed Graves' disease patients by peripheral blood TCR sequencing and RNA sequencing. The study was conducted in China and was registered as a clinical trial. A total of approximately 35 samples were covered by TCR sequencing, comprising roughly 13 persistent and around 20 newly diagnosed Graves' disease patients.

Libraries came from multiplex PCR. The reads were generated on an Illumina HiSeq 4000. iRepertoire HTBI primers and Arm-PCR amplification of CDR3 regions were used to construct TCR beta libraries. Gel purification was performed on PCR products prior to sequencing. The paper's data handling went like this. Gene usage analysis of CDR3 amino acid clonotypes used the approximately 62 TRBV and 14 TRBJ segments found across samples. COPE and FqMerger were used to merge filtered high-quality paired reads into contigs. Contigs were aligned with BLAST to IMGT TRBV, TRBD and TRBJ reference genes, and CDR3 was defined per IMGT. Highly expanded clones were defined as clonotypes with a frequency above 0.1%. Shannon entropy served as the measure of repertoire diversity, while the Gini coefficient captured V-J evenness. Public clonotypes were defined as clonotypes shared by more than one individual. TCRdb reprocessed the public reads (quality trimming at Q25 with fastp, clone calling with MiXCR) and kept in-frame beta chains. Rows with one shared CDR3 protein collapse into an entry with the most common genes and DNA. The V and J calls follow TCRdb's processing rather than the paper's. Counted in this sample were some 370,000 distinct CDR3 sequences; roughly 24% of them appeared once. Around 30% of the sample goes to the ten largest clones.

Based on the germline V gene, the CDR1 and CDR2 sequences are MNHGY and SVAAGI. The trim is 3 bases for V and 4 bases for J, with a gap of 13 bases between the germline ends. From the cysteine up to the phenylalanine, the CDR3 has a length of 14 residues. Here the CDR3 DNA is all that survives: 42 bases in frame from base 1. This clonotype was seen only a few times. Its antigen is still unknown. The sample holds no much larger clone one base away, and base qualities are not on file. This specimen's time point label, per the study, means: persistent/refractory GD, antithyroid drugs over 5 years with positive TRAb. RNA was extracted from PBMCs in TRIzol for both TCR sequencing and RNA sequencing. Graves' disease was diagnosed according to American Thyroid Association guidelines. Recruitment of patients was carried out at an endocrinology department in Xi'an, China. Each patient gave about 9.1 milliliters of peripheral blood, collected in an EDTA anticoagulant tube. PBMCs were isolated by Ficoll Paque Plus density gradient separation without further T cell sorting. An Agilent 2100 Bioanalyzer and agarose gel were used to check RNA quality, and a NanoDrop 2000 was used to measure RNA concentration.

Broad study findings and their caveats: Only peripheral blood was studied, because thyroid tissue, the primary lesion, was inaccessible. More public clonotypes were shared among persistent patients (more than 2,500) than among newly diagnosed patients (roughly 1,000). Compared with newly diagnosed patients, patients with persistent Graves' disease had lower TCR Shannon entropy and fewer highly expanded clones, which suggests clonal expansion. The small sample size was acknowledged by the authors as a limitation that may reduce accuracy. TRBV28, TRBJ1-2 and TRBJ2-5 were preferentially used in persistent disease, while TRBV20-1 and TRBJ2-1 were favored in newly diagnosed disease. Sequencing and analysis were limited to the TCR beta chain.

The input for sequencing was peripheral blood mononuclear cells (PBMCs), taken when the disease was refractory, from a patient treated with antithyroid drugs. This receptor was identified in a woman in her thirties or forties with Graves disease. Donor details come from another sample of the same person, matched by shared clones. The V and J genes are TRBV6-9 and TRBJ2-7; no D gene can be assigned with confidence. The DNA sequence is TGTGCCAGCAGTTACTGTGGGATCTCGTACGAGCAGTACTTC. Protein translation: CASSYCGISYEQYF.